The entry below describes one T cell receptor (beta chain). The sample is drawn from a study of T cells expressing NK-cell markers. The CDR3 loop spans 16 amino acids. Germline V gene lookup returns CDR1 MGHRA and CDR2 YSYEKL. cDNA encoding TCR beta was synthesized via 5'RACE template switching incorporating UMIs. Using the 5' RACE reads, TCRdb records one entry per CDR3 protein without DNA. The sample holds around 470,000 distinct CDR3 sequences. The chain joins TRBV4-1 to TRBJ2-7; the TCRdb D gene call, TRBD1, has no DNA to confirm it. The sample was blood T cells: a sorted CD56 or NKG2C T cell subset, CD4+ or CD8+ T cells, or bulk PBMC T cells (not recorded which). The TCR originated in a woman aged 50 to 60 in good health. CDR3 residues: CASSQGPGIGSYEQYF.